The clone carrying this T cell receptor beta chain showed up just a few times. Per the germline V gene, CDR1 is SQVTM and CDR2 is ANQGSEA. The ends were cut back, 7 bases at V and 1 base at J, with 12 bases in the middle. CDR3 length equals 13 residues. The data originate from a study of identical twins. TCRdb ran MiXCR on the 5' RACE reads and lists one entry per CDR3 protein. The top ten hold 2.5% to 3.5% of the sample, which has some 500,000 distinct CDR3 sequences, around a tenth seen once. These data were likewise used in another study, on yellow fever vaccine responses in identical twins.

The V gene is TRBV29-1, the J gene TRBJ2-3, with D possibly TRBD2 on 6 matching bases. The clonotype was recovered from a woman aged 18-29 years in good health. Sample: PBMCs. This CDR3 is CSALAAGTDTQYF. CDR3 sequence (DNA): TGCAGCGCACTAGCCGCGGGCACAGATACGCAGTATTTT.